These 6 T cell receptor beta chains originate from one sample sequenced in a study of blood T cell repertoires in COVID-19. The method was immunoSEQ multiplex PCR; TCRdb's version includes in-frame clones alone and lacks a portion of them. The sample lists 230,000 or so clones; roughly 90% were seen once. Input material: PBMCs or T cells enriched from blood (not recorded which). The origin of the receptors is a woman in her thirties who had recovered from COVID-19.

V is TRBV14 and J is TRBJ1-1; 7 positions agree with TRBD1. The CDR3 loop spans 13 amino acids. CDR1 is SGHDN and CDR2 is FVKESK in the germline V gene. V shed 6 bases and J 9 bases; nucleotides not matched to a gene: 10. The CDR3 loop is CASSRTGPLKAFF. In nucleotides, the CDR3 is TGTGCCAGCAGTCGGACAGGACCCCTGAAAGCTTTCTTT.

This clone occurred once. The chain couples TRBV6-5 to TRBJ1-5, with 11 bases aligning to TRBD1. The CDR3 runs to 15 residues. The germline CDR1 and CDR2 sequences are MNHEY and SVGAGI. Germline trimming cut 8 bases from V and 4 bases from J; bases unmatched to any gene: 7. The CDR3 DNA sequence: TGTGCCAGCCAATGGGGACAGGGGGGGAATCAGCCCCAGCATTTT. As protein: CASQWGQGGNQPQHF.

A few counts support this clone. The genes are TRBV7-2 and TRBJ2-1; D is undetermined. Germline values: CDR1 SGHTA, CDR2 FQGNSA. The germline V and J ends were trimmed by 1 base and 4 bases, with 8 bases remaining between them. The CDR3 covers 14 residues. The CDR3 region is CASSLDLTYNEQFF. The CDR3 DNA is TGTGCCAGCAGCTTAGATCTAACGTACAATGAGCAGTTCTTC.

This chain uses TRBV7-6 with TRBJ2-1, with TRBD2 matching 12 bases. Unmatched junction bases numbered 1, after V lost 0 bases and J lost 1 base. Germline CDR1 reads SGHVS; CDR2 reads FNYEAQ. The CDR3 consists of 17 residues. CDR3 in DNA: TGTGCCAGCAGCTTAGCTGGGACTAGCGGGTCCTACAATGAGCAGTTCTTC. It translates to CASSLAGTSGSYNEQFF.

The chain employs TRBV9 and TRBJ1-1; D is perhaps TRBD1 (5 bases). The V and J ends lost 1 base and 1 base respectively, with 5 bases between them. The germline V gene encodes CDR1 SGDLS and CDR2 YYNGEE. The CDR3 is 13 amino acids. The CDR3 region has the DNA TGTGCCAGCAGCGTAAGGGGGAACACTGAAGCTTTCTTT. This codes for CASSVRGNTEAFF.

The chain is built from TRBV4-3 and TRBJ1-1; weak D call: TRBD1 (5 bases). This CDR3 is 16 amino acids long. Germline V gene lookup returns CDR1 LGHNA and CDR2 YSLEER. V lost 1 base, J lost 0 bases, and 12 bases lay in between. CDR3 residues: CASSQGLRALNTEAFF. The CDR3, as DNA: TGCGCCAGCAGCCAAGGCCTCAGGGCTTTGAACACTGAAGCTTTCTTT.